This TCR beta chain was sequenced in a study of shared clonotypes between healthy human individuals. Whole-study context: Donor ages ranged 18 to 49 years: a couple of women, a few men.

In the naive CD8 group, cells lacked CD45RO and were positively selected for CCR7, so terminally differentiated effector memory CD45RA+ cells were left out. Participating donors were healthy, HIV-negative adults free of recent acute infections or vaccinations. All donors were Caucasian adults living in Nashville, Tennessee. Per germline, CDR1 SGHRS and CDR2 YFSETQ. V shed 4 bases and J 4 bases; nucleotides not matched to a gene: 12. This CDR3 comprises 18 residues. Produced via immunoSEQ multiplex PCR; TCRdb's table is partial and in-frame only. The table records around 2,000,000 clones, more than 85% of them present only once.

Sequenced input: naive CD8+ T cells from PBMCs. This receptor was identified in a man aged 18-30 years in good health. Some clones in this sample may be carry-over from other donors' samples. The V call is TRBV5-1, the J call TRBJ2-2; the match to TRBD2 covers 11 bases. The CDR3 nucleotides read TGCGCCAGCAGCCTCCGGACTAGCGGGCAACTTGGCACCGGGGAGCTGTTTTTT. Protein product: CASSLRTSGQLGTGELFF.